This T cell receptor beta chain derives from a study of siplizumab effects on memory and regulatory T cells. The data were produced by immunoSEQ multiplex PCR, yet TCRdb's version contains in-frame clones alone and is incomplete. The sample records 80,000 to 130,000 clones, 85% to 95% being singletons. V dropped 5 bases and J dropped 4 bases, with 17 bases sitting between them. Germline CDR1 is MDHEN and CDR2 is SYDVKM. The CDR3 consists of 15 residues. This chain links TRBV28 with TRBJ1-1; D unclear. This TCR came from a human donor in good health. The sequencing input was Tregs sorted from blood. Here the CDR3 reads CASSRGGVRSTEAFF. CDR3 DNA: TGTGCCAGCAGTCGTGGCGGCGTTCGGAGCACTGAAGCTTTCTTT.